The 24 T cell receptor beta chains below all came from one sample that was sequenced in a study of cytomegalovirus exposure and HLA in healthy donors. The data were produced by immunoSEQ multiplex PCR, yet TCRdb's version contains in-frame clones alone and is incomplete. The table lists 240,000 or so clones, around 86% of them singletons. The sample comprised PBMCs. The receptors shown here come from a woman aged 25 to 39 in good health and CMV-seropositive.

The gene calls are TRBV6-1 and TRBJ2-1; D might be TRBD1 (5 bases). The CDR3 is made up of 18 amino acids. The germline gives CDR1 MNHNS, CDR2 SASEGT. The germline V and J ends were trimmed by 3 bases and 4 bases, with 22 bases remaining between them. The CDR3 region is CASSDVLRVIAIYNEQFF. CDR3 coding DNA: TGTGCCAGCAGTGACGTCCTCAGGGTGATAGCCATATACAATGAGCAGTTCTTC.

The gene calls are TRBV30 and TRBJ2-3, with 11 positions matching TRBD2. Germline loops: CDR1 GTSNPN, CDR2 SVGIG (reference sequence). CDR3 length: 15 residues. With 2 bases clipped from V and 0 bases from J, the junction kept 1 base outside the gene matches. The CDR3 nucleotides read TGTGCCTGGAGTCCTAGCGGGAGGAGCACAGATACGCAGTATTTT. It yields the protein CAWSPSGRSTDTQYF.

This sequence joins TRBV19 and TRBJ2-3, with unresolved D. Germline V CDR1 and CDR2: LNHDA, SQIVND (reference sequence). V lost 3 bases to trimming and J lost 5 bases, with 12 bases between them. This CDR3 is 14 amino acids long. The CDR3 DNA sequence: TGTGCCAGTAGTATGCGATCCTACCGAGATACGCAGTATTTT. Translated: CASSMRSYRDTQYF.

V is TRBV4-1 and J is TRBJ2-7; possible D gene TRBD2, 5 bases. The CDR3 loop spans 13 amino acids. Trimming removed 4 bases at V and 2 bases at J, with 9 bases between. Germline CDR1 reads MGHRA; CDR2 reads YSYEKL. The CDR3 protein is CASSPSGTYEQYF. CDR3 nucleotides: TGCGCCAGCAGCCCGTCCGGGACCTACGAGCAGTACTTC.

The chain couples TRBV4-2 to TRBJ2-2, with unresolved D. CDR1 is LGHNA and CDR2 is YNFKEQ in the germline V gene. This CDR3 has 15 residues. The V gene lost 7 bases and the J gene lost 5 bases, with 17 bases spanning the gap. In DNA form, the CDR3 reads TGTGCCAGCAAGGATTCCGACCCGGGTACCGGGGAGCTGTTTTTT. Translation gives CASKDSDPGTGELFF.

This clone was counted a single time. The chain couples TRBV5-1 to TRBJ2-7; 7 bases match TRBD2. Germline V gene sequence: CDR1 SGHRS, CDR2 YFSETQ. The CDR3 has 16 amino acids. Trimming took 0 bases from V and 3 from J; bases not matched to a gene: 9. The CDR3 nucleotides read TGCGCCAGCAGCTTGGGAGCTAGCGGAGATCACTACGAGCAGTACTTC. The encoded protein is CASSLGASGDHYEQYF.

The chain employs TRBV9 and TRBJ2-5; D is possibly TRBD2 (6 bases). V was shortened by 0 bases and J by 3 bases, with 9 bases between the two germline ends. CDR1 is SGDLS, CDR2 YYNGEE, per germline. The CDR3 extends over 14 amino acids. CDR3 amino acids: CASSVAVAEETQYF. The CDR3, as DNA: TGTGCCAGCAGCGTAGCGGTAGCGGAAGAGACCCAGTACTTC.

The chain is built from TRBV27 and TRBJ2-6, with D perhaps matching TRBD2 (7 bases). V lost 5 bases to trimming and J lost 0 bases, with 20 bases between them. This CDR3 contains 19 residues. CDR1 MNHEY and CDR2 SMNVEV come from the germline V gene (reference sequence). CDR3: CASSPRGGWVPSGANVLTF. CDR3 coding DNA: TGTGCCAGCAGTCCGAGGGGGGGCTGGGTCCCCTCTGGGGCCAACGTCCTGACTTTC.

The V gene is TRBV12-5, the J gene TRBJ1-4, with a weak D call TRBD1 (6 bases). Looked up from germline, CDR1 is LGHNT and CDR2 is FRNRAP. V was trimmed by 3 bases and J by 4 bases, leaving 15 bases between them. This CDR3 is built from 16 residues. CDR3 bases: TGTGCTAGTGGTTTTGACCCCGACAGGTATAATGAAAAACTGTTTTTT. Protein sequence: CASGFDPDRYNEKLFF.

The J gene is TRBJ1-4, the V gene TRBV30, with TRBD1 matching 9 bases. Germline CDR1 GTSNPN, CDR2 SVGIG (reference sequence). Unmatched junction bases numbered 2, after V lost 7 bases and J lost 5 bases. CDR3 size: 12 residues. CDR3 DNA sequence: TGTGCCTTGGACAGGGGCAATGAAAAACTGTTTTTT. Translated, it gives CALDRGNEKLFF.

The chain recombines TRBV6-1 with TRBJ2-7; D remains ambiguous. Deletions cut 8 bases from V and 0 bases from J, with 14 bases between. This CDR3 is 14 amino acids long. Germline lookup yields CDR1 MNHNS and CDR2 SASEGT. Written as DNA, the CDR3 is TGTGCCAGCCTTGGTCCGTCGAGCTCCTACGAGCAGTACTTC. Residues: CASLGPSSSYEQYF.

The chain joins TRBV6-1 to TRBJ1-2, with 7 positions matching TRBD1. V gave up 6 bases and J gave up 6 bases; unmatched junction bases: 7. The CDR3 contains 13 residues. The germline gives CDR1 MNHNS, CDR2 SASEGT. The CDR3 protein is CASRRQGEDGYTF. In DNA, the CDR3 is TGTGCCAGCAGGAGACAGGGAGAAGATGGCTACACCTTC.

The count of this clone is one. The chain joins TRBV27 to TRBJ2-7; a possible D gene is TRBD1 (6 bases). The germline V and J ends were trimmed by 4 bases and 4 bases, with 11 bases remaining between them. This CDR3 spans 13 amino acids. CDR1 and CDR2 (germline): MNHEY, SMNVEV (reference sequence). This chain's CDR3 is CASSSGVFYEQYF. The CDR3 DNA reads TGTGCCAGCAGTTCAGGGGTTTTTTACGAGCAGTACTTC.

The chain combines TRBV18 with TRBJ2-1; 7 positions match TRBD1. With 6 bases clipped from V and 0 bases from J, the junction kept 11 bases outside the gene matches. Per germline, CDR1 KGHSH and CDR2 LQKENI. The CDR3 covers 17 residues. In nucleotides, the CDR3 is TGTGCCAGCTCTCCTACGACAGGGTCAGGCTCCTACAATGAGCAGTTCTTC. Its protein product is CASSPTTGSGSYNEQFF.

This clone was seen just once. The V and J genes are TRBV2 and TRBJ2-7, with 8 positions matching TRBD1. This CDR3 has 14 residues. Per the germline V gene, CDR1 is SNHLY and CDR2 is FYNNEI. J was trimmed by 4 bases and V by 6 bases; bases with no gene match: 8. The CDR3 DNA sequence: TGTGCCAGCAGAGCGACAGGGGTACTATACGAGCAGTACTTC. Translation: CASRATGVLYEQYF.

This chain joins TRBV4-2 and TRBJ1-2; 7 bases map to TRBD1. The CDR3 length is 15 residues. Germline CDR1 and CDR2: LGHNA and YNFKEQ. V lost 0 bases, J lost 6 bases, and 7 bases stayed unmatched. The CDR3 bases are TGTGCCAGCAGCCAAGAGGAGACAGGGTCGAATGGCTACACCTTC. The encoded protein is CASSQEETGSNGYTF.

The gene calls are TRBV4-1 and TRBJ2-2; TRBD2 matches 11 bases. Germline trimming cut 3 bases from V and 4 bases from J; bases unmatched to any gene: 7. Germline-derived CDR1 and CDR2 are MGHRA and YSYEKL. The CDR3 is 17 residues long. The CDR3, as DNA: TGCGCCAGCAGCCAGGTACTAGCGGGAGTGCCCACCGGGGAGCTGTTTTTT. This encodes CASSQVLAGVPTGELFF.

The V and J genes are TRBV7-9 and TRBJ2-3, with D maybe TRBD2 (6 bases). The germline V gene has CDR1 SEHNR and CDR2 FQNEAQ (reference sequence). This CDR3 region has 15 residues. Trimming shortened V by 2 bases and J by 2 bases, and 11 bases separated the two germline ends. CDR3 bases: TGTGCCAGCAGCTTAATTAGCGGAGACACAGATACGCAGTATTTT. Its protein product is CASSLISGDTDTQYF.

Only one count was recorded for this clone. CDR3 in DNA: TGTGCCAGTAGCCCTTCGCAGCGGAGCAAGGGTGAGCAGTTCTTC. Its protein product is CASSPSQRSKGEQFF. The chain carries TRBV19 and TRBJ2-1, with a possible D match to TRBD2 (5 bases). The V gene lost 6 bases and the J gene lost 9 bases, with 21 bases spanning the gap. Germline V CDR1 and CDR2: LNHDA, SQIVND (reference sequence). The CDR3 has 15 amino acids.

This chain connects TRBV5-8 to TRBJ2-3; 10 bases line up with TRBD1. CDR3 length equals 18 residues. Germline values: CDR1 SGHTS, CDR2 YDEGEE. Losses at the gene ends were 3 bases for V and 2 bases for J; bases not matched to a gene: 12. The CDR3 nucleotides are TGTGCCAGCAGCTGGGACAGGGGCTCCGTAAGCCACACAGATACGCAGTATTTT. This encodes CASSWDRGSVSHTDTQYF.

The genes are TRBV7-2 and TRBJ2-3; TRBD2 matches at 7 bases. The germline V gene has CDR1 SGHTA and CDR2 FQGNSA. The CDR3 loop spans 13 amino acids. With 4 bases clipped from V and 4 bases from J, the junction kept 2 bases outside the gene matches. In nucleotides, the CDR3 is TGTGCCAGCAGCTATGGACTAGCAGATACGCAGTATTTT. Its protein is CASSYGLADTQYF.

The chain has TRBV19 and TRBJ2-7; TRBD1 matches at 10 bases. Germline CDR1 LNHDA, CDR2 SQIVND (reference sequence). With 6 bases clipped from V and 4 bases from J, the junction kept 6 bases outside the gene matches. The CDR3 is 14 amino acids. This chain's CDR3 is CASSGTGDEYEQYF. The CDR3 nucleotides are TGTGCCAGTAGCGGGACAGGGGACGAATACGAGCAGTACTTC. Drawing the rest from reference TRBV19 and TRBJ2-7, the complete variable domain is DGGITQSPKYLFRKEGQNVTLSCEQNLNHDAMYWYRQDPGQGLRLIYYSQIVNDFQKGDIAEGYSVSREKKESFPLTVTSAQKNPTAFYLCASSGTGDEYEQYFGPGTRLTVT.

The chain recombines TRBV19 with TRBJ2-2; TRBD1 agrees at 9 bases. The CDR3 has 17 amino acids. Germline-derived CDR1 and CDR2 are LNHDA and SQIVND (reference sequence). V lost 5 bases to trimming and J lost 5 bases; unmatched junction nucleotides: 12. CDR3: CASSGPAGTGRTGELFF. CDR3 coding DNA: TGTGCCAGTAGTGGTCCCGCCGGGACAGGGCGAACCGGGGAGCTGTTTTTT.

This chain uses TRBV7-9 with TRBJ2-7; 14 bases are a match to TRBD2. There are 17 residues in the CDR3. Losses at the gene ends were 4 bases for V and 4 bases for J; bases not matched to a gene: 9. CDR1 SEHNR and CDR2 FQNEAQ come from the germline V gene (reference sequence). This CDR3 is CASSWETSGREKYEQYF. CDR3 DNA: TGTGCCAGCAGCTGGGAGACTAGCGGGAGGGAAAAATACGAGCAGTACTTC.